The 30 T cell receptor beta chains below come from one sample, sequenced in a study of CD8+CD57+ T cells in acquired aplastic anemia. An expansion of CD8+CD57+ cells by flow cytometry had been shown in patients chosen for sequencing. CDR3 and TCR beta VDJ profiling relied on genomic DNA as the template. TCRdb reprocessed the reads via MiXCR and lists one record per CDR3 protein. Here the sample spans about 250,000 distinct CDR3 sequences, more than 45% being singletons. The sample consisted of sorted CD4+, CD8+, or CD8+CD57+ T cells (not recorded which) from PBMCs. The receptors shown here come from a human donor with aplastic anemia.

Only a few counts were recorded for this clonotype. This rearrangement joins TRBV7-2 to TRBJ2-2; 10 bases fit TRBD2. The junction had 7 bases not matched to a gene; V was cut back by 6 bases and J by 3 bases. Germline CDR1 is SGHTA and CDR2 is FQGNSA. The CDR3 sequence is 16 residues long. CDR3 bases: TGTGCCAGCAGTGAAGCTAGCGGGAGATACACCGGGGAGCTGTTTTTT. Its protein is CASSEASGRYTGELFF.

This clonotype has only a few counts. This chain connects TRBV5-6 to TRBJ1-6; a weak D match, TRBD1 (6 bases). V was trimmed by 5 bases and J by 3 bases, leaving 24 bases between them. Germline CDR1 reads SGHDT; CDR2 reads YYEEEE. The CDR3 contains 19 residues. The CDR3 loop reads CASREGTKRLGIYNSPLHF. DNA of the CDR3: TGTGCCAGCAGAGAGGGGACAAAGCGGTTGGGAATCTATAATTCACCCCTCCACTTT.

This clonotype showed up many times. V usage is TRBV15 and J usage is TRBJ2-7; TRBD1 is a possible D gene (6 bases). The germline V gene encodes CDR1 LNHNV and CDR2 YYDKDF (reference sequence). With 4 bases removed from V and 3 bases from J, the gap between germline ends came to 19 bases. This CDR3 comprises 16 residues. The CDR3 reads CATSTESPGHIYEQYF. The CDR3 region has the DNA TGTGCCACCAGCACCGAAAGTCCGGGACACATCTACGAGCAGTACTTC.

The chain carries TRBV4-3 and TRBJ1-6; 11 bases match TRBD1. Germline CDR1 and CDR2: LGHNA and YSLEER. J was trimmed by 9 bases and V by 3 bases; bases with no gene match: 10. The CDR3 covers 17 residues. CDR3: CASSQGVKGQGGSPLHF. The CDR3 DNA reads as TGCGCCAGCAGCCAGGGGGTAAAGGGACAGGGGGGTTCACCCCTCCACTTT.

This chain links TRBV9 with TRBJ2-3; 9 nucleotides agree with TRBD2. Losses at the gene ends were 0 bases for V and 6 bases for J; bases not matched to a gene: 8. In germline, CDR1 is SGDLS, CDR2 YYNGEE. The CDR3 length is 16 residues. The CDR3 DNA sequence: TGTGCCAGCAGCGTAGATCTTAGCGGGAGCCACGATACGCAGTATTTT. Its protein is CASSVDLSGSHDTQYF. Variable domain in full (rest from reference TRBV9 and TRBJ2-3): DSGVTQTPKHLITATGQRVTLRCSPRSGDLSVYWYQQSLDQGLQFLIQYYNGEERAKGNILERFSAQQFPDLHSELNLSSLELGDSALYFCASSVDLSGSHDTQYFGPGTRLTVL.

As for this clonotype: The junction departs from germline at one end; a sequencing error may be responsible. V and J are TRBV30 and TRBJ2-6; possible D gene TRBD1, 5 bases. Germline V gene sequence: CDR1 GTSNPN, CDR2 SVGIG (reference sequence). CDR3 length: 8 amino acids. Here the CDR3 DNA reads TGTGCCTGGACAATACAGGATTTC. It encodes CAWTIQDF.

The chain employs TRBV20-1 and TRBJ1-5; no clear D gene. Per the germline V gene, CDR1 is DFQATT and CDR2 is SNEGSKA (reference sequence). This CDR3 has 13 residues. V gave up 0 bases and J gave up 0 bases, with 3 bases separating them. This CDR3 reads CSARDTSNQPQHF. The CDR3 region has the DNA TGCAGTGCTAGAGACACTAGCAATCAGCCCCAGCATTTT.

This chain connects TRBV19 to TRBJ1-6, with 8 bases identical to TRBD1. From germline, CDR1 is LNHDA and CDR2 SQIVND (reference sequence). The CDR3 extends over 15 amino acids. V shed 5 bases and J 8 bases; nucleotides not matched to a gene: 8. CDR3 amino acids: CASSLDRGGDSPLHF. The CDR3 DNA reads TGTGCCAGTAGTCTTGACAGGGGAGGTGATTCACCCCTCCACTTT.

The rearrangement links TRBV10-3 to TRBJ1-4; perhaps TRBD1 as D (6 bases). Per germline, CDR1 ENHRY and CDR2 SYGVKD. The CDR3 is 15 amino acids. V was trimmed by 2 bases and J by 1 base, leaving 8 bases between them. The CDR3 region is CAISEQQGTNEKLFF. In DNA, the CDR3 is TGTGCCATCAGTGAGCAACAGGGAACTAATGAAAAACTGTTTTTT.

V and J are TRBV27 and TRBJ2-2; weak D call: TRBD1 (6 bases). V lost 8 bases to trimming and J lost 1 base, with 8 bases between them. From germline, CDR1 is MNHEY and CDR2 SMNVEV (reference sequence). This CDR3 is built from 13 residues. The CDR3: CASGDKNTGELFF. The DNA of the CDR3 is TGTGCCAGCGGGGACAAGAACACCGGGGAGCTGTTTTTT.

There are a few counts of this clonotype. A much larger clone differs by one base, so this may be a read error. Likely a read error: the CDR3 ends without its conserved phenylalanine or tryptophan. The chain is built from TRBV7-9 and TRBJ1-2; D gene ambiguous. The CDR3 extends over 15 amino acids. The germline CDR1 and CDR2 sequences are SEHNR and FQNEAQ (reference sequence). Trimming left V 1 base short and J 2 bases short, with 11 bases between. CDR3 nucleotide sequence: TGTGCCAGCAGCTTAGGACTCAGCGGGAACTATGGCTACACCCTC. Protein sequence: CASSLGLSGNYGYTL.

The chain uses TRBV7-9 and TRBJ2-7; TRBD2 agrees at 7 bases. This CDR3 is 15 amino acids long. After removal of 4 bases from V and 6 bases from J, the junction contained 12 bases not matched to a gene. Germline V gene lookup returns CDR1 SEHNR and CDR2 FQNEAQ (reference sequence). CDR3 in DNA: TGTGCCAGCAGCTCCGCGGGGAGGGCCCTCGGCGAGCAGTACTTC. Amino acid sequence: CASSSAGRALGEQYF.

The CDR3, as DNA: TGTGCCTCGGGAGACCCTAATCAGCCCCAGCATTTT. This encodes CASGDPNQPQHF. The chain couples TRBV7-2 to TRBJ1-5; no reliable D call. The CDR3 is 12 residues long. V dropped 11 bases and J dropped 4 bases, with 12 bases sitting between them. Germline assignment: CDR1 SGHTA and CDR2 FQGNSA. The full variable domain, in which reference TRBV7-2 and TRBJ1-5 provide the parts outside the CDR3, is GAGVSQSPSNKVTEKGKDVELRCDPISGHTALYWYRQSLGQGLEFLIYFQGNSAPDKSGLPSDRFSAERTGGSVSTLTIQRTQQEDSAVYLCASGDPNQPQHFGDGTRLSIL.

This clonotype was counted many times. This rearrangement joins TRBV13 to TRBJ1-2; D possibly corresponds to TRBD1 (5 bases). The CDR3 totals 17 residues. Germline V gene lookup returns CDR1 PRHDT and CDR2 FYEKMQ (reference sequence). V was cut by 5 bases and J by 0 bases, with 19 bases left in between. The CDR3 coding sequence is TGTGCCAGCAGCCCCGGAGTGAGAGGGGCCCCTAACTATGGCTACACCTTC. Translated: CASSPGVRGAPNYGYTF. The whole variable domain, filled in from reference TRBV13 and TRBJ1-2, reads AAGVIQSPRHLIKEKRETATLKCYPIPRHDTVYWYQQGPGQDPQFLISFYEKMQSDKGSIPDRFSAQQFSDYHSELNMSSLELGDSALYFCASSPGVRGAPNYGYTFGSGTRLTVV.

V is TRBV14 and J is TRBJ1-6; D ambiguous. The V and J ends lost 2 bases and 0 bases respectively, with 14 bases between them. The CDR3 spans 18 residues. Germline V gene data show CDR1 as SGHDN and CDR2 as FVKESK. CDR3 residues: CASSQFSGSSSYNSPLHF. As DNA, the CDR3 is TGTGCCAGCAGCCAATTTTCCGGGTCTAGCTCCTATAATTCACCCCTCCACTTT.

J is TRBJ1-2 and V is TRBV10-3; 9 nucleotides match TRBD1. Germline CDR1 reads ENHRY; CDR2 reads SYGVKD. The CDR3 is made up of 14 amino acids. The V and J ends lost 4 bases and 7 bases, in that order; junction bases with no gene match: 7. CDR3 bases: TGTGCCATCAGTGGACAGGGGGAAGACCCTGGCTACACCTTC. Residues: CAISGQGEDPGYTF.

The chain employs TRBV28 and TRBJ1-1, with a possible D match to TRBD1 (5 bases). Germline V lookup: CDR1 MDHEN, CDR2 SYDVKM. This CDR3 comprises 16 residues. Deletions cut 5 bases from V and 0 bases from J, with 16 bases between. The chain's CDR3 is CASSIPLRGVNTEAFF. The CDR3 DNA sequence: TGTGCCAGCAGTATCCCACTCAGAGGGGTGAACACTGAAGCTTTCTTT. Combining the CDR3 with reference TRBV28 and TRBJ1-1 gives the whole variable domain DVKVTQSSRYLVKRTGEKVFLECVQDMDHENMFWYRQDPGLGLRLIYFSYDVKMKEKGDIPEGYSVSREKKERFSLILESASTNQTSMYLCASSIPLRGVNTEAFFGQGTRLTVV.

Turning to this clonotype: At one end, the junction sequence differs from germline, possibly due to a read error. The CDR3 sequence: CAGSVVDGRTEAFF. The CDR3 DNA reads as TGTGCCGGCAGCGTAGTGGACGGGCGGACTGAGGCTTTCTTT. The genes are TRBV9 and TRBJ1-1; no firm D call. The CDR3 length is 14 residues. The germline CDR1 and CDR2 sequences are SGDLS and YYNGEE. Using reference TRBV9 and TRBJ1-1 for the parts outside the CDR3, the full variable domain is DSGVTQTPKHLITATGQRVTLRCSPRSGDLSVYWYQQSLDQGLQFLIQYYNGEERAKGNILERFSAQQFPDLHSELNLSSLELGDSALYFCAGSVVDGRTEAFFGQGTRLTVV.

The chain has TRBV18 and TRBJ2-3; D is uncertain. CDR1 KGHSH and CDR2 LQKENI come from the germline V gene. The CDR3 spans 13 residues. V lost 4 bases to trimming and J lost 7 bases, with 12 bases between them. As DNA, the CDR3 is TGTGCCAGCTCACTTCTAGACGGAAATACGCAGTATTTT. This gives the protein CASSLLDGNTQYF.

The genes are TRBV6-6 and TRBJ1-6; D gene unclear. The V gene's germline CDR1 is MNHNY and CDR2 SVGAGI (reference sequence). There are 13 residues in the CDR3. V lost 8 bases, J lost 5 bases, and 10 bases lay in between. CDR3 amino acids: CASSWTDNSPLHF. The DNA of the CDR3 is TGTGCCAGCTCTTGGACGGATAATTCACCCCTCCACTTT.

As regards this clonotype: Sequence at one end of the junction differs from germline and may be a read error. The chain links TRBV29-1 to TRBJ1-1; D not certain. From germline, CDR1 is SQVTM and CDR2 ANQGSEA. The length of the CDR3 is 10 residues. CDR3 region: CSARTTEALF. CDR3 bases: TGCAGCGCGCGGACTACCGAAGCTCTCTTT. Based on the CDR3 plus reference TRBV29-1 and TRBJ1-1, the full variable domain is SAVISQKPSRDICQRGTSLTIQCQVDSQVTMMFWYRQQPGQSLTLIATANQGSEATYESGFVIDKFPISRPNLTFSTLTVSNMSPEDSSIYLCSARTTEALFGQGTRLTVV.

The CDR3: CAISDNGNQPQHF. The CDR3 DNA reads as TGTGCCATCAGTGACAATGGCAATCAGCCCCAGCATTTT. The rearrangement uses TRBV10-3 and TRBJ1-5; D is uncertain. Germline-derived CDR1 and CDR2 are ENHRY and SYGVKD. This CDR3 has 13 amino acids. V shed 3 bases and J shed 2 bases, with 5 bases lying between them.

The table lists this clonotype with many counts. The V gene is TRBV6-5, the J gene TRBJ1-2; D might be TRBD1 (5 bases). The ends were cut back, 5 bases at V and 5 bases at J, with 15 bases in the middle. CDR3 length: 14 residues. Per the germline V gene, CDR1 is MNHEY and CDR2 is SVGAGI. Here the CDR3 reads CASSTSTEGYGYTF. The CDR3 coding sequence is TGTGCCAGCAGTACAAGTACAGAGGGGTATGGCTACACCTTC.

The genes are TRBV14 and TRBJ2-7; D is uncertain. The CDR3 length is 12 residues. Trimming pared 5 bases from V and 4 bases from J, leaving 9 bases between. Germline loops: CDR1 SGHDN, CDR2 FVKESK. Written as DNA, the CDR3 is TGTGCCAGCAGCTTTATACAGTACGAGCAGTACTTC. Amino acids: CASSFIQYEQYF.

Only a few counts were recorded for this clonotype. Here the CDR3 DNA reads TGTGCCAGCAGCTCCGGGACAGGGGGTGAGCAGTACTTC. Its translation is CASSSGTGGEQYF. The genes are TRBV7-9 and TRBJ2-7; 11 nucleotides align to TRBD1. Germline loops: CDR1 SEHNR, CDR2 FQNEAQ (reference sequence). This CDR3 has 13 residues. V was clipped by 4 bases and J by 7 bases; unmatched bases: 3. Using reference TRBV7-9 and TRBJ2-7 for the parts outside the CDR3, the full variable domain is DTGVSQNPRHKITKRGQNVTFRCDPISEHNRLYWYRQTLGQGPEFLTYFQNEAQLEKSRLLSDRFSAERPKGSFSTLEIQRTEQGDSAMYLCASSSGTGGEQYFGPGTRLTVT.

In its sample, this clonotype was seen a few times. A much larger clone is a single base away; this may be a read error. This chain connects TRBV7-2 to TRBJ2-2; TRBD1 agrees at 7 bases. CDR3 size: 17 residues. Germline V gives CDR1 SGHTA, CDR2 FQGNSA. The CDR3 protein is CASSLAQGTVNTRELFF. The CDR3 nucleotides read TGTGCCAGCAGCTTAGCGCAGGGGACAGTGAACACCAGGGAGCTGTTTTTT.

The chain employs TRBV10-2 and TRBJ1-1; maybe TRBD1 (5 bases). Trimming cost V 9 bases and J 1 base, with 9 bases left between them. Germline V gives CDR1 WSHSY, CDR2 SAAADI. This CDR3 region has 12 residues. The CDR3 region has the DNA TGCGCCAGTGTAACAGGGAACACTGAAGCTTTCTTT. The encoded protein is CASVTGNTEAFF.

This clonotype was picked up one time. This likely comes from a read error, as the CDR3 has no conserved phenylalanine or tryptophan at its end. The limits of the CDR3 on the DNA are not certain, so only TCRdb's listed CDR3 is given. The chain recombines TRBV6-5 with TRBJ2-5; the DNA was not used to check the table's D call, TRBD2. From its first to its last residue, the CDR3 has 8 amino acids. Germline assignment: CDR1 MNHEY and CDR2 SVGAGI. The CDR3 region is CASSYGTS.

This chain connects TRBV2 to TRBJ2-5; 8 nucleotides align to TRBD1. The CDR3 loop spans 13 amino acids. V trimming: 6 bases; J trimming: 4 bases; junction bases outside the gene matches: 4. Germline CDR1 is SNHLY and CDR2 is FYNNEI. As DNA, the CDR3 is TGTGCCAGCAGGACAGGGGATGCAGAGACCCAGTACTTC. It is translated as CASRTGDAETQYF.

The V and J genes are TRBV24-1 and TRBJ2-2; D possibly corresponds to TRBD2 (5 bases). The CDR3 has 14 amino acids. From germline, CDR1 is KGHDR and CDR2 SFDVKD. V shed 2 bases and J shed 3 bases, with 6 bases lying between them. CDR3 sequence reads: CATSDWGDTGELFF. In DNA form, the CDR3 reads TGTGCCACCAGTGATTGGGGAGACACCGGGGAGCTGTTTTTT.